This T cell receptor (beta chain) was recovered during a study of T cells in Graves' hyperthyroidism and ophthalmopathy. Whole-study results and caveats: A median around 5.9 months before onset, the model predicted ophthalmopathy. Most thyroid clonotypes with frequency above 0.001 were detected in blood. In the analysis, a 13 V-J model separated ophthalmopathy from stable hyperthyroidism.

Uncontrolled infection, other autoimmune disease, pregnancy or lactation disqualified patients from enrolment. Regarding this clonotype: What it binds is unknown.

The CDR3 extends over 15 amino acids. V dropped 1 base and J dropped 0; count of bases not matched to a gene: 3. CDR1 and CDR2 (germline): SGHDT, YYEEEE. Amplification of TCR beta CDR3 regions used RNA as the template. TCR CDR3 underwent first-round RT-PCR with the HTBI primer set. TCRdb re-derived calls from the multiplex PCR reads in MiXCR, one entry per CDR3 protein. The sample records 480,000 or so distinct CDR3 sequences, approximately 48% being singletons. The sequence was obtained from an adult woman with Graves' disease, either hyperthyroidism or ophthalmopathy (not recorded which). The sample was peripheral blood or thyroid tissue (not recorded which). The V call is TRBV5-6, the J call TRBJ1-1; 7 bases are a match to TRBD1. The CDR3 sequence: CASSLYRGLNTEAFF. The CDR3 bases are TGTGCCAGCAGCTTGTACAGGGGCCTGAACACTGAAGCTTTCTTT.